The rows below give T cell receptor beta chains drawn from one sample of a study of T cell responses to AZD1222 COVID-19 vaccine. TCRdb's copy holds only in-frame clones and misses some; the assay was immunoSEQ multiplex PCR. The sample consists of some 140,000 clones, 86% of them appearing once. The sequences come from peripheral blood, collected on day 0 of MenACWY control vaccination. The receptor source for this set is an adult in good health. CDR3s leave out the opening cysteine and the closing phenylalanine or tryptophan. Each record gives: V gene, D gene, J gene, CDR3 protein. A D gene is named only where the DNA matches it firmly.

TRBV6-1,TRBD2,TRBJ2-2,ASSVASGWNTGELF
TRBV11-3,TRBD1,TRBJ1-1,ASSPYTQGEAEAF
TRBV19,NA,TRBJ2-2,ASSISGTNTGELF
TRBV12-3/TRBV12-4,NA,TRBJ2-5,ASIKGSEDTQY
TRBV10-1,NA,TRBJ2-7,ASSEWTGVRVDPYEQY
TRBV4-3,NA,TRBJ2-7,ASSQVPGGEYEQY
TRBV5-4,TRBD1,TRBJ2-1,ASSLGQGVSNEQF
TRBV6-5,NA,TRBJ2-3,ASSPGRDTQY
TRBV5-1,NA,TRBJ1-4,ASSLVGGLTNEKLF
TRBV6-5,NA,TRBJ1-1,ASSQNRVNTEAF
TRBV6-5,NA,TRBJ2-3,ASSYSTRPSTDTQY
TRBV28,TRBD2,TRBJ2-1,ASSLAGGRSNEQF
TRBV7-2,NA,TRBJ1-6,ASSLGGARNSPLH
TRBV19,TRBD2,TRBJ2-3,ASSTRLAIDTQY
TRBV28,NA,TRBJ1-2,ASSFLQGTYDFTVYGYT
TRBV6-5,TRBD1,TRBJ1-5,ASSTRQGRQPQH
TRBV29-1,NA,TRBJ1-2,SVEPGGLNYGYT
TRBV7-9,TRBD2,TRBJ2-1,ASSLGLAGVNEQF
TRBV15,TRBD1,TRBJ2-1,ATSRSRDRGTEQF
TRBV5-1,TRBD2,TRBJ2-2,ASSLEGASGIPGELF
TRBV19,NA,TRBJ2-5,ASSIDLGTLSYQETQY
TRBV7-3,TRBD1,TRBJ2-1,ASSPRGTDRYNEQF
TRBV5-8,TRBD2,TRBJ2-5,ASSLVSGQETQY
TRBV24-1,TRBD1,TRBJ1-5,ATGTGGLGNQPQH
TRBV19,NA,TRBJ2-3,ASSIGLTPDTQY
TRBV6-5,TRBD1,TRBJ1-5,ASSSRGQGQPQH
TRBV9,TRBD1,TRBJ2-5,ASSATGAGETQY
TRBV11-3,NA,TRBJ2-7,ASSLASLYEQY
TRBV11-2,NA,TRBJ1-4,ASSLLGTGRGKEKLF
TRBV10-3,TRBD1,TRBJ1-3,AISEGDRVTGNTIY
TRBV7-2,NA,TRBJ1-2,ASSPSYGYT
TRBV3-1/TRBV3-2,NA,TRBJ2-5,ASSQGGLSGETQY
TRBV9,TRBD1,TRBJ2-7,ASSVGTGGSSYEQY
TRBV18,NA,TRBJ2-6,ASSPTPGANVLT
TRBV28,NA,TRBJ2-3,ASSPRTGRADTQY
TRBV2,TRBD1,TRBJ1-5,ASRGDRGSQPQH
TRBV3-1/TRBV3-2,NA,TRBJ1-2,ASSQGAGERNGYT
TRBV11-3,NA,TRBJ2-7,ASSLVVYEQY
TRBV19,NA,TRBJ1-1,ASSLQLNTEAF
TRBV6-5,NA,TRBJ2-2,ASLRPGIGGELF